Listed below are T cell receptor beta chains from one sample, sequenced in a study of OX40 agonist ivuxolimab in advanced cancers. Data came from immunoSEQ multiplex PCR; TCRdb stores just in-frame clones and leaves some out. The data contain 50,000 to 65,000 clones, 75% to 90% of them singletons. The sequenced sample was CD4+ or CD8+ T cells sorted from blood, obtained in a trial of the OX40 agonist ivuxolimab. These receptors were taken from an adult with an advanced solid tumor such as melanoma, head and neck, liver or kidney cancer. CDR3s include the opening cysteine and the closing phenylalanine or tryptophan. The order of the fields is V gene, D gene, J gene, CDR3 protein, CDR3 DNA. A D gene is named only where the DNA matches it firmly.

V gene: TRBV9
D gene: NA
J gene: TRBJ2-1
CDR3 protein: CASSVGVYNEQFF
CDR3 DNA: TGTGCCAGCAGCGTAGGGGTCTACAATGAGCAGTTCTTC

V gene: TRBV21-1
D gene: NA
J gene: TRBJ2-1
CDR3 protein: CASSPRRNRFDYNEQFF
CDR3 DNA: TGTGCCAGCAGCCCCCGACGAAACCGGTTTGACTACAATGAGCAGTTCTTC

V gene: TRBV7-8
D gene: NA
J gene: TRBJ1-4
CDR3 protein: CASSLERVREKLFF
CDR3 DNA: TGTGCCAGCAGCTTAGAGCGGGTTAGGGAAAAACTGTTTTTT

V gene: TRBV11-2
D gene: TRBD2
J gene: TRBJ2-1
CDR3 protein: CASSSPSGLIREQFF
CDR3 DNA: TGTGCCAGCAGCTCGCCTAGCGGGCTAATAAGGGAGCAGTTCTTC

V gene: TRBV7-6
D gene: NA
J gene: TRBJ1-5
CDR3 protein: CASSLEFPGSSNQPQHF
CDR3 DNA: TGTGCCAGCAGCTTAGAGTTCCCAGGTTCAAGCAATCAGCCCCAGCATTTT

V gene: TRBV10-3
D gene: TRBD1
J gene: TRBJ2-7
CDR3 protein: CAISESGTGAYEQYF
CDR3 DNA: TGTGCCATCAGTGAGTCGGGGACAGGGGCATACGAGCAGTACTTC

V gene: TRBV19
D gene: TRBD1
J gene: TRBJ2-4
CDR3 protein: CASSLRTGGQNIQYF
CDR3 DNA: TGTGCCAGTAGTTTGAGGACAGGGGGCCAAAACATTCAGTACTTC

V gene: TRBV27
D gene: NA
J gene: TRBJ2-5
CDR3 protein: CASSFGAVQETQYF
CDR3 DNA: TGTGCCAGCAGTTTTGGAGCGGTCCAAGAGACCCAGTACTTC

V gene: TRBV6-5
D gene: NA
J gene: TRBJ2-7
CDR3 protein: CASSYSTAIEQYF
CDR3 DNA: TGTGCCAGCAGTTACTCGACAGCGATAGAGCAGTACTTC

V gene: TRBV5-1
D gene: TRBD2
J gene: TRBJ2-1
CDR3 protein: CASSAGTSGGAYEQFF
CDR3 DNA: TGCGCCAGCAGCGCCGGGACTAGCGGGGGGGCATATGAGCAGTTCTTC

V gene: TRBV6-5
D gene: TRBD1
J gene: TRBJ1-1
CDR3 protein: CASTSLGQDEAFF
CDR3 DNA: TGTGCCAGCACGTCCCTGGGACAGGATGAAGCTTTCTTT

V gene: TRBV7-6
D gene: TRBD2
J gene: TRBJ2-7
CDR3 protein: CASSLERGDRGEQYF
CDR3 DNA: TGTGCCAGCAGCTTAGAGCGGGGTGACCGGGGAGAGCAGTACTTC

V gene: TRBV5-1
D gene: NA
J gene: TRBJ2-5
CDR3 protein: CASSPASPAGETQYF
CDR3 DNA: TGCGCCAGCAGCCCAGCATCTCCGGCGGGAGAGACCCAGTACTTC

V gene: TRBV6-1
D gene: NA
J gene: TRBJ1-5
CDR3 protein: CASSEARGSQPQHF
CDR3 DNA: TGTGCCAGCAGTGAAGCACGGGGAAGTCAGCCCCAGCATTTT

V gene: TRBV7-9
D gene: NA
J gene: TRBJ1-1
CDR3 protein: CASSLMQGVGTEAFF
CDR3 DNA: TGTGCCAGCAGCTTAATGCAAGGGGTAGGAACTGAAGCTTTCTTT